These T cell receptor beta chains were read from a single sample in a study of graft-versus-host responses after intestinal transplantation. Data came from immunoSEQ multiplex PCR; TCRdb stores just in-frame clones and leaves some out. The sample consists of about 70,000 clones, less than 95% of them appearing once. Antigens for these TCRs are unknown. The sample was unstimulated CD8+ T cells sorted from spleen or lymph node cells, taken before intestinal transplant. Receptor source: a human donor who received an intestinal transplant. Both conserved end residues are part of each CDR3. D genes are given only for firm matches. The size entry is marked missing in some rows and otherwise reads once, few, many or a size class.

CDR3 DNA: TGTGCCAGCAGCTTGGGGTGGGGGAGGGACGAGCAGTACTTC; CDR3 protein: CASSLGWGRDEQYF; D gene: TRBD2; V gene: TRBV5-6; clone size: .; J gene: TRBJ2-7
CDR3 DNA: TGTGCCAGCAGGGACGGGGGATTGGTCTACGAGCAGTACTTC; CDR3 protein: CASRDGGLVYEQYF; D gene: .; V gene: TRBV27; clone size: .; J gene: TRBJ2-7
CDR3 DNA: TGTGCCAGCAGTCCCCCGGCGTCTAGCGGGTGGTCAGATACGCAGTATTTT; CDR3 protein: CASSPPASSGWSDTQYF; D gene: TRBD2; V gene: TRBV27; clone size: once; J gene: TRBJ2-3
CDR3 DNA: TGTGCCAGCTCACCGGCCGGGGGTGGCCCCGGGGAGCTGTTTTTT; CDR3 protein: CASSPAGGGPGELFF; D gene: .; V gene: TRBV18; clone size: .; J gene: TRBJ2-2
CDR3 DNA: TGTGCCAGCAGCGTAGATCAGGTCTCGGGCTACACCTTC; CDR3 protein: CASSVDQVSGYTF; D gene: .; V gene: TRBV9; clone size: .; J gene: TRBJ1-2
CDR3 DNA: TGTGCCAGTACCGATTGGACAGGGATTAACTATGGCTACACCTTC; CDR3 protein: CASTDWTGINYGYTF; D gene: TRBD1; V gene: TRBV19; clone size: .; J gene: TRBJ1-2
CDR3 DNA: TGTGCCAGCAGCGTAGGACTTGGTGGAAGTAGCGAAAAACTGTTTTTT; CDR3 protein: CASSVGLGGSSEKLFF; D gene: .; V gene: TRBV9; clone size: .; J gene: TRBJ1-4
CDR3 DNA: TGTGCCAGCAGCCTACCTAGCGGAGAGACCCAGTACTTC; CDR3 protein: CASSLPSGETQYF; D gene: TRBD2; V gene: TRBV7-9; clone size: .; J gene: TRBJ2-5
CDR3 DNA: TGTGCCGGCCAGGGGGACACTGAAGCTTTCTTT; CDR3 protein: CAGQGDTEAFF; D gene: TRBD1; V gene: TRBV2; clone size: .; J gene: TRBJ1-1
CDR3 DNA: TGTGCCAGCAGCCCCCCGAGCTCCTACGAGCAGTACTTC; CDR3 protein: CASSPPSSYEQYF; D gene: .; V gene: TRBV11-3; clone size: .; J gene: TRBJ2-7
CDR3 DNA: TGCAGCGTTGTGACTGAGGCTAACTATGGCTACACCTTC; CDR3 protein: CSVVTEANYGYTF; D gene: .; V gene: TRBV29-1; clone size: .; J gene: TRBJ1-2
CDR3 DNA: TGCAGCGTTGATAGGGACAGAAGCTATGGCTACACCTTC; CDR3 protein: CSVDRDRSYGYTF; D gene: TRBD1; V gene: TRBV29-1; clone size: .; J gene: TRBJ1-2
CDR3 DNA: TGTGCCAGCAGCTTGGACCCGGGCGAGCAGTACTTC; CDR3 protein: CASSLDPGEQYF; D gene: .; V gene: TRBV5-6; clone size: few; J gene: TRBJ2-7
CDR3 DNA: TGTGCCAGCAGCGGCCGACAGGGGGGTAATGAAAAACTGTTTTTT; CDR3 protein: CASSGRQGGNEKLFF; D gene: TRBD1; V gene: TRBV7-3; clone size: .; J gene: TRBJ1-4
CDR3 DNA: TGTGCCAGCAGCTTCGGGACAGGGGCCACCGGGGAGCTGTTTTTT; CDR3 protein: CASSFGTGATGELFF; D gene: TRBD1; V gene: TRBV5-6; clone size: few; J gene: TRBJ2-2
CDR3 DNA: TGTGCCAGCAGTGGAACAGGACTATCCACGAGGAACGAGCAGTACTTC; CDR3 protein: CASSGTGLSTRNEQYF; D gene: .; V gene: TRBV2; clone size: .; J gene: TRBJ2-7
CDR3 DNA: TGTGCCTGGAGTGGTTGGGGCAGGCAAGAGACCCAGTACTTC; CDR3 protein: CAWSGWGRQETQYF; D gene: .; V gene: TRBV30; clone size: .; J gene: TRBJ2-5
CDR3 DNA: TGTGCCAGCAGCTTAGTCGGACAGCCCACAGATACGCAGTATTTT; CDR3 protein: CASSLVGQPTDTQYF; D gene: .; V gene: TRBV11-2; clone size: .; J gene: TRBJ2-3
CDR3 DNA: TGTGCCACAAAATGTCGGGACTGGCGATCCTACGAGCAGTACTTC; CDR3 protein: CATKCRDWRSYEQYF; D gene: .; V gene: TRBV6-4; clone size: .; J gene: TRBJ2-7
CDR3 DNA: TGTGCCAGCACAAAGGGAGCGAACACTGAAGCTTTCTTT; CDR3 protein: CASTKGANTEAFF; D gene: .; V gene: TRBV27; clone size: .; J gene: TRBJ1-1
CDR3 DNA: TGTGCCAGCAGCTTAGGACTCTACACCGGGGAGCTGTTTTTT; CDR3 protein: CASSLGLYTGELFF; D gene: .; V gene: TRBV7-2; clone size: .; J gene: TRBJ2-2
CDR3 DNA: TGTGCCAGCAGCTTAAATGGGGGAGGCACTGAAGCTTTCTTT; CDR3 protein: CASSLNGGGTEAFF; D gene: .; V gene: TRBV7-3; clone size: .; J gene: TRBJ1-1